This TCR beta chain was recorded in a study of vaccination effects on CD4 cells after COVID-19. The CDR3 sequence is 14 residues long. The J segment lost 3 bases and the V segment lost 5 bases, leaving 3 bases of the junction unmatched. Germline assignment: CDR1 LNHDA and CDR2 SQIVND (reference sequence). With the ViraFEST assay, the study expanded antigen-specific CD4+ T cells using viral peptide pools, then sequenced them. Following an approximately 10-day culture, CD4+ T cells were purified. Vaccine recipients had no previous SARS-CoV-2 infection; their nucleocapsid antibodies were negative. Cultures got half-medium changes with IL-2 on days 3 and 7. Details on this clone: Its antigen is as yet unknown.

Generated by immunoSEQ multiplex PCR, the TCRdb table keeps only in-frame clones and is missing some. The repertoire holds 78,000 or so clones, with roughly 79% as singletons. J is TRBJ1-3 and V is TRBV19, with 8 bases that match TRBD1. The sample in question was CD4+ T cells from PBMCs cultured with SARS-CoV-2 spike peptides, obtained before COVID-19 vaccination. The receptor was isolated from a human donor who received a COVID-19 vaccine. The CDR3, as DNA: TGTGCCAGTAGTCGCGGACAGGGTGGAAACACCATATATTTT. This gives the protein CASSRGQGGNTIYF.